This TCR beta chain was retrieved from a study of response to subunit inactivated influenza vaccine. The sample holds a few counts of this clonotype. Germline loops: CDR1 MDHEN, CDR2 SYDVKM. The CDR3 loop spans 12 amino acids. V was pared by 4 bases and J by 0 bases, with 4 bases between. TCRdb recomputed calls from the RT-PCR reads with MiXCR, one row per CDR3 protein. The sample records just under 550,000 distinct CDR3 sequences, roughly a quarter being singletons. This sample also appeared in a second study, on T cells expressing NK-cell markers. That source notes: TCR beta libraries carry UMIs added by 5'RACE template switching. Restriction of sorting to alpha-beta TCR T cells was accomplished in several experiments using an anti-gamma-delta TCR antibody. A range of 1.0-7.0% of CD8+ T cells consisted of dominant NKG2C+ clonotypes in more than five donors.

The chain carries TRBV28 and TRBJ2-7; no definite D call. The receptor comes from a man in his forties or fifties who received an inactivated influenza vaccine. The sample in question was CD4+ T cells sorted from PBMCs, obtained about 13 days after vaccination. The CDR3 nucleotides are TGTGCCAGCAGTTACCGCTCCTACGAGCAGTACTTC. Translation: CASSYRSYEQYF.